The TCR beta chain described here comes from a study of lung T cells in sarcoidosis with Löfgren's syndrome. Overall study results and limits: These T cells possibly recognize a putative, unidentified sarcoidosis-associated antigen. TRBV2 was the preferred pairing partner of TRAV12-1, with similar CDR3s. Shared TRAV12-1 and TRBV2 CDR3 motifs were reported across several patients.

Note on this clonotype: No antigen is known for it.

TCRdb used MiXCR to reprocess the reads, holding one entry per CDR3 protein. The sample has just under 20,000 distinct CDR3 sequences; roughly 20% are singletons. Germline V gives CDR1 SGHDT, CDR2 YYEEEE. V dropped 4 bases and J dropped 7; count of bases not matched to a gene: 17. The length of the CDR3 is 18 residues. The chain combines TRBV5-6 with TRBJ2-1; 10 bases fit TRBD2. Sequencing was done on a sample of CD4+ T cells from PBMCs. This receptor was taken from a human donor with sarcoidosis (Löfgren's syndrome or another form), or a control subject (not recorded which). The CDR3 region is CASSDPPGLARGRNEQFF. CDR3 sequence (DNA): TGTGCCAGCAGCGACCCTCCGGGACTAGCGAGGGGACGGAATGAGCAGTTCTTC.